Below, one TCR beta chain is given with its context. Its antigen is currently unknown. This entry comes from a study of T-cell memory formation after mild COVID-19. TCRdb analysed the 5' RACE reads with MiXCR anew, one entry per CDR3 protein. The data contain about 420,000 distinct CDR3 sequences, 20% to 25% of them singletons. The CDR3 is made up of 14 amino acids. Germline V CDR1 and CDR2: SNHLY, FYNNEI. The ends were cut back, 6 bases at V and 6 bases at J, with 17 bases in the middle. Study-wide results and caveats: The study found balanced CD4/CD8 in clones contracting day 15 to 85 and a CD4+ lean in later expanders. Contracting CD4+ clones sat mainly in CM and EM; CD8+ in EMRA.

This TCR came from an adult woman who had mild COVID-19 (a few samples of this study predate the infection). Cell type and time point are not known. The chain recombines TRBV2 with TRBJ1-2; perhaps TRBD1 as D (6 bases). Sequencing input: PBMCs or a T cell subset sorted from them (not recorded which). The CDR3 reads CASSPVRGGHGYTF. DNA for the CDR3: TGTGCCAGCAGCCCCGTAAGGGGGGGCCATGGCTACACCTTC.